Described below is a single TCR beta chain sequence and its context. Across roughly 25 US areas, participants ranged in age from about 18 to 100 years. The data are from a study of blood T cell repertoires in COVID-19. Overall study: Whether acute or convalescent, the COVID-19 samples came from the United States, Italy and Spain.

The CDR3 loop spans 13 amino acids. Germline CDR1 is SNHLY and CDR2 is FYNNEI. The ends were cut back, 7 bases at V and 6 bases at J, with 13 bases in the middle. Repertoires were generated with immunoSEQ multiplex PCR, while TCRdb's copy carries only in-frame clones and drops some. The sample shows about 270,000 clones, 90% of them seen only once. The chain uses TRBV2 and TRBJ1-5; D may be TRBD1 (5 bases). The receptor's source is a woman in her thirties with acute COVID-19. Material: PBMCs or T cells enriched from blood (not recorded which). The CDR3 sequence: CASTRQKVQPQHF. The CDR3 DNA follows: TGTGCCAGCACTAGACAGAAAGTTCAGCCCCAGCATTTT.